Only one count was recorded for the clone carrying this TCR beta chain. Its matching antigen is unknown. This CDR3 spans 16 amino acids. The V segment lost 1 base and the J segment 2 bases; nucleotides outside the gene matches: 5. CDR1 MGHRA and CDR2 YSYEKL come from the germline V gene. The PCR ran on 60 Vbeta and 13 Jbeta primers. Methods used by the authors: In a later analysis, 75 million to 85 million unique TCR beta chains included roughly 11 million shared by two or more donors. The repertoire was sequenced with immunoSEQ multiplex PCR; TCRdb's copy has only in-frame clones and lacks some. V, J and clone size derive from that table, while D and trimming were established from the DNA sequence. Altogether around 100,000 clones are present, approximately 85% being singletons, with the ten largest covering over 5%. This sample stems from a study of cytomegalovirus exposure and HLA in healthy donors.

Points from the study as a whole: It was reported in a later analysis that an Asian-associated ancestry cluster showed fewer N-insertions than the approximately 670-donor mean.

This sequence joins TRBV4-1 and TRBJ2-5; the match to TRBD2 covers 9 bases. The sample taken for sequencing was PBMCs. The origin of this receptor is a man in his forties in good health and CMV-seropositive. The CDR3 DNA is TGCGCCAGCAGCCAAGGGGTAGCGGGGGCACAAGAGACCCAGTACTTC. The encoded protein is CASSQGVAGAQETQYF.